The 29 T cell receptor beta chains in this list originate from one sample, sequenced in a study of T cell repertoires in cytomegalovirus infection. Their cognate antigens are unknown. TCRdb processed the reads anew with MiXCR; each CDR3 protein has one entry. The repertoire holds some 920,000 distinct CDR3 sequences, with more than 25% as singletons. The material sequenced was cultured CD8+ T cells from PBMCs, taken from culture after CMV antigen stimulation. These TCRs come from a human donor in good health (CMV status not recorded). Some clones in this sample may be carry-over from other donors' samples.

This clonotype was detected only a few times. The V call is TRBV7-9, the J call TRBJ2-2, with a possible D match to TRBD2 (7 bases). V was cut by 3 bases and J by 3 bases, with 11 bases left in between. CDR1 and CDR2 (germline): SEHNR, FQNEAQ (reference sequence). The CDR3 has 15 amino acids. In DNA, the CDR3 is TGTGCCAGCAGCTTCGGGGGGCTGTACACCGGGGAGCTGTTTTTT. Residues: CASSFGGLYTGELFF.

About this clonotype: The germline gene is not matched at one end of the junction; a read error may be the cause. This sequence joins TRBV7-6 and TRBJ1-1; TRBD1 is a possible D gene (6 bases). Germline CDR1 reads SGHVS; CDR2 reads FNYEAQ. This CDR3 contains 14 residues. In DNA, the CDR3 is TGTGCCAGCAGCGAAAGGGACACGAACACTGAAGATTTCTTT. This sequence encodes CASSERDTNTEDFF.

For this clonotype: A much bigger clone sits one base away, suggesting this may be a read error. This chain links TRBV7-4 with TRBJ2-1, with 10 nucleotides matching TRBD2. There are 14 residues in the CDR3. V gave up 4 bases and J gave up 9 bases; unmatched junction bases: 6. Germline V gene data show CDR1 as SGHVT and CDR2 as SQSDAQ. CDR3 sequence reads: CASSSEAGGREQFF. CDR3 in DNA: TGTGCCAGCAGCTCAGAAGCGGGGGGGCGTGAGCAGTTCTTC.

This clonotype came up many times. The chain links TRBV7-6 to TRBJ2-7, with 10 bases fitting TRBD2. Germline-derived CDR1 and CDR2 are SGHVS and FNYEAQ. This CDR3 region has 14 residues. V was pared by 3 bases and J by 5 bases, with 4 bases of the junction left unmatched. CDR3 nucleotide sequence: TGTGCCAGCAGCTTTGGGACTAGCGAAAACGAGCAGTACTTC. It is translated as CASSFGTSENEQYF.

Worth noting for this clonotype: Relative to the germline gene, one junction end is altered; a read error may explain this. The CDR3 DNA is TGTGTCAGCAGAACGGGGGGTTTGGAGACCCAGTACTTC. Translating it yields CVSRTGGLETQYF. The chain is built from TRBV2 and TRBJ2-5; 7 nucleotides align to TRBD2. Germline CDR1 and CDR2: SNHLY and FYNNEI. This CDR3 region has 13 residues. The full variable domain, with the rest looked up from reference TRBV2 and TRBJ2-5, is EPEVTQTPSHQVTQMGQEVILRCVPISNHLYFYWYRQILGQKVEFLVSFYNNEISEKSEIFDDQFSVERPDGSNFTLKIRSTKLEDSAMYFCVSRTGGLETQYFGPGTRLLVL.

There are a few counts of this clonotype. The V call is TRBV12-3 or TRBV12-4, the J call TRBJ2-2; no firm D call. This CDR3 region has 13 residues. The germline V and J ends were trimmed by 8 bases and 3 bases, with 10 bases remaining between them. CDR3 DNA sequence: TGTGCCAGCTTACAGATCTACACCGGGGAGCTGTTTTTT. Translated: CASLQIYTGELFF.

The rearrangement joins TRBV6-4 to TRBJ2-5; possibly TRBD2 for D (6 bases). This CDR3 contains 14 residues. V was cut by 3 bases and J by 5 bases, with 13 bases left in between. From germline, CDR1 is MRHNA and CDR2 SNTAGT. CDR3 protein: CASSEFSGQETQYF. In DNA form, the CDR3 reads TGTGCCAGCAGTGAGTTTAGCGGCCAGGAGACCCAGTACTTC.

There are a few counts of this clonotype. The V gene is TRBV28, the J gene TRBJ2-3; D uncertain. This CDR3 is 16 amino acids long. Germline CDR1 and CDR2: MDHEN and SYDVKM. V gave up 5 bases and J gave up 1 base, with 16 bases separating them. CDR3 sequence reads: CASSPSRVIGTDTQYF. The CDR3 DNA sequence: TGTGCCAGCAGTCCATCCCGGGTAATCGGCACAGATACGCAGTATTTT.

At least ten counts were recorded for this clonotype. This chain connects TRBV7-2 to TRBJ2-7, with 7 nucleotides matching TRBD1. Germline CDR1 and CDR2: SGHTA and FQGNSA. V gave up 2 bases and J gave up 5 bases; unmatched junction bases: 12. The CDR3 covers 16 residues. The CDR3 DNA sequence: TGTGCCAGCAGCTTAAGGGGTAAGGGGGCAGGACACGAGCAGTACGTC. It encodes CASSLRGKGAGHEQYV.

The chain carries TRBV27 and TRBJ1-2, with 11 bases lining up with TRBD1. The CDR3 covers 13 residues. Germline V gives CDR1 MNHEY, CDR2 SMNVEV (reference sequence). Unmatched junction bases numbered 7, after V lost 8 bases and J lost 8 bases. CDR3 sequence (DNA): TGTGCCAGCTGGACAGGGGGCTTAACGGGCTACACCTTC. It specifies CASWTGGLTGYTF.

V gene TRBV7-2 combines with J gene TRBJ2-1; D uncertain. This CDR3 has 15 residues. Trimming stripped 4 bases from V and 7 bases from J, with 17 bases between. Germline lookup yields CDR1 SGHTA and CDR2 FQGNSA. DNA for the CDR3: TGTGCCAGCAGCTCGGGTGGTAATATGGGGAATGAGCAGTTCTTC. It encodes CASSSGGNMGNEQFF. Variable domain in full (rest from reference TRBV7-2 and TRBJ2-1): GAGVSQSPSNKVTEKGKDVELRCDPISGHTALYWYRQSLGQGLEFLIYFQGNSAPDKSGLPSDRFSAERTGGSVSTLTIQRTQQEDSAVYLCASSSGGNMGNEQFFGPGTRLTVL.

The chain joins TRBV28 to TRBJ2-3; possible D gene TRBD2, 5 bases. V gave up 2 bases and J gave up 1 base, with 16 bases separating them. There are 17 residues in the CDR3. Germline values: CDR1 MDHEN, CDR2 SYDVKM. The CDR3 spells CASSLTSLVRGTDTQYF. DNA for the CDR3: TGTGCCAGCAGTTTAACCTCCCTAGTGAGGGGCACAGATACGCAGTATTTT.

This clonotype was seen a handful of times. This chain links TRBV2 with TRBJ1-5; no definite D call. CDR1 and CDR2 (germline): SNHLY, FYNNEI. Trimming left V 4 bases short and J 3 bases short, with 16 bases between. The CDR3 is 16 residues long. Here the CDR3 DNA reads TGTGCCAGCAGTGGAAAGGCAGGCATTAACAATCAGCCCCAGCATTTT. Amino acids: CASSGKAGINNQPQHF.

This clonotype was detected only a few times. The rearrangement joins TRBV28 to TRBJ2-3; 8 bases agree with TRBD2. The CDR3 sequence is 15 residues long. Trimming at V came to 5 bases and at J to 3 bases, leaving 7 bases not matched to a gene. The germline V gene encodes CDR1 MDHEN and CDR2 SYDVKM. Here the CDR3 DNA reads TGTGCCAGCAGTACCGGGACTAGACGAACAGATACGCAGTATTTT. Encoded protein: CASSTGTRRTDTQYF. Complete variable domain (other parts from reference TRBV28 and TRBJ2-3): DVKVTQSSRYLVKRTGEKVFLECVQDMDHENMFWYRQDPGLGLRLIYFSYDVKMKEKGDIPEGYSVSREKKERFSLILESASTNQTSMYLCASSTGTRRTDTQYFGPGTRLTVL.

The rearrangement uses TRBV6-5 and TRBJ2-7, with D unclear. The germline V gene has CDR1 MNHEY and CDR2 SVGAGI. Trimming pared 5 bases from V and 3 bases from J, leaving 20 bases between. CDR3 length: 16 residues. Here the CDR3 reads CASSTRMTGKNYEQYF. DNA for the CDR3: TGTGCCAGCAGTACCCGAATGACCGGAAAAAACTACGAGCAGTACTTC.

The V and J genes are TRBV10-3 and TRBJ1-1; D perhaps matches TRBD1 (6 bases). Germline loops: CDR1 ENHRY, CDR2 SYGVKD. This CDR3 is built from 14 residues. Between the trimmed V and J ends, which lost 2 bases and 4 bases, there was a span of 11 bases. CDR3 DNA sequence: TGTGCCATCAGTGAGCACAGGGTGGTCACTGAAGCTTTCTTT. Its protein is CAISEHRVVTEAFF.

At least ten counts were recorded for this clonotype. The rearrangement links TRBV7-9 to TRBJ2-7, with 8 bases lining up with TRBD1. Trimming at V came to 5 bases and at J to 7 bases, leaving 13 bases not matched to a gene. The germline gives CDR1 SEHNR, CDR2 FQNEAQ (reference sequence). The CDR3 extends over 15 amino acids. The CDR3 loop is CASSPRDRTPSEQYF. In DNA form, the CDR3 reads TGTGCCAGCAGCCCCCGGGACAGGACTCCTAGTGAGCAGTACTTC. The variable domain in full, completed from reference TRBV7-9 and TRBJ2-7, reads DTGVSQNPRHKITKRGQNVTFRCDPISEHNRLYWYRQTLGQGPEFLTYFQNEAQLEKSRLLSDRFSAERPKGSFSTLEIQRTEQGDSAMYLCASSPRDRTPSEQYFGPGTRLTVT.

This clonotype was counted between two and nine times. The chain couples TRBV6-1 to TRBJ1-1; D not resolved. V shed 6 bases and J shed 3 bases, with 14 bases lying between them. The CDR3 has 14 amino acids. Germline loops: CDR1 MNHNS, CDR2 SASEGT. The CDR3 nucleotides are TGTGCCAGCAGCCTCGGGCAGTTCTACACTGAAGCTTTCTTT. Its translation is CASSLGQFYTEAFF.

This clonotype was seen repeatedly, ten times or more. V and J are TRBV2 and TRBJ2-2, with D uncertain. Germline assignment: CDR1 SNHLY and CDR2 FYNNEI. The CDR3 is 13 residues long. V was shortened by 2 bases and J by 1 base, with 2 bases between the two germline ends. CDR3: CASSEKNTGELFF. The CDR3 DNA sequence: TGTGCCAGCAGTGAAAAGAACACCGGGGAGCTGTTTTTT. Combining the CDR3 with reference TRBV2 and TRBJ2-2 gives the whole variable domain EPEVTQTPSHQVTQMGQEVILRCVPISNHLYFYWYRQILGQKVEFLVSFYNNEISEKSEIFDDQFSVERPDGSNFTLKIRSTKLEDSAMYFCASSEKNTGELFFGEGSRLTVL.

This clonotype has a handful of counts. The chain has TRBV12-3 or TRBV12-4 and TRBJ2-2; D call uncertain. This CDR3 contains 15 residues. Trimming stripped 1 base from V and 3 bases from J, with 9 bases between. CDR3 nucleotide sequence: TGTGCCAGCAGTTTAGAGCCGGCGGACACCGGGGAGCTGTTTTTT. Translated, it gives CASSLEPADTGELFF.

This clonotype was observed at least ten times. The genes are TRBV7-9 and TRBJ2-1; D is possibly TRBD2 (6 bases). The V and J ends lost 8 bases and 9 bases respectively, with 17 bases between them. The V gene's germline CDR1 is SEHNR and CDR2 FQNEAQ (reference sequence). The length of the CDR3 is 13 residues. This chain's CDR3 is CASGLRDSSEQFF. The CDR3 DNA reads TGTGCCAGCGGCCTCCGGGACTCCAGTGAGCAGTTCTTC. Variable domain in full (rest from reference TRBV7-9 and TRBJ2-1): DTGVSQNPRHKITKRGQNVTFRCDPISEHNRLYWYRQTLGQGPEFLTYFQNEAQLEKSRLLSDRFSAERPKGSFSTLEIQRTEQGDSAMYLCASGLRDSSEQFFGPGTRLTVL.

The chain couples TRBV7-9 to TRBJ2-6; TRBD1 matches at 7 bases. The J segment lost 2 bases and the V segment lost 2 bases, leaving 12 bases of the junction unmatched. The CDR3 length is 19 residues. Looked up from germline, CDR1 is SEHNR and CDR2 is FQNEAQ (reference sequence). The CDR3 coding sequence is TGTGCCAGCAGCTTACGCCGACAGGGACCGAGTGCTGGGGCCAACGTCCTGACTTTC. It is translated as CASSLRRQGPSAGANVLTF.

The V gene is TRBV4-3, the J gene TRBJ1-5, with D unresolved. CDR3 length: 14 residues. The germline gives CDR1 LGHNA, CDR2 YSLEER. Trimming stripped 0 bases from V and 0 bases from J, with 3 bases between. CDR3 nucleotide sequence: TGCGCCAGCAGCCAAGAATATAGCAATCAGCCCCAGCATTTT. Protein product: CASSQEYSNQPQHF.

The rearrangement joins TRBV12-5 to TRBJ1-1; TRBD1 matches 8 bases. Germline V lookup: CDR1 LGHNT, CDR2 FRNRAP. The CDR3 is made up of 15 amino acids. V trimming: 4 bases; J trimming: 4 bases; junction bases outside the gene matches: 8. CDR3 protein: CASGSQGARGTEAFF. The DNA for the CDR3 is TGTGCTAGTGGTTCCCAGGGGGCGAGGGGCACTGAAGCTTTCTTT.

The table lists this clonotype with a few counts. The V gene is TRBV7-6, the J gene TRBJ1-2; D unresolved. Germline V lookup: CDR1 SGHVS, CDR2 FNYEAQ. V lost 5 bases to trimming and J lost 8 bases, with 18 bases between them. The CDR3 is 14 residues long. Written as DNA, the CDR3 is TGTGCCAGCAGCCCCGAGGTGGCTGGAGGAGGCTACACCTTC. Protein sequence: CASSPEVAGGGYTF.

This clonotype was recorded many times. The V call is TRBV7-2, the J call TRBJ1-5; D perhaps matches TRBD1 (6 bases). The CDR3 contains 14 residues. V was clipped by 4 bases and J by 3 bases, with 10 bases between them. Germline CDR1 reads SGHTA; CDR2 reads FQGNSA. In DNA form, the CDR3 reads TGTGCCAGCAGCTATACAGGGTTCAATCAGCCCCAGCATTTT. Amino acids: CASSYTGFNQPQHF.

V is TRBV6-2 or TRBV6-3 and J is TRBJ2-1; TRBD1 matches 9 bases. Losses at the gene ends were 0 bases for V and 8 bases for J; bases not matched to a gene: 5. This CDR3 spans 15 amino acids. CDR1 and CDR2 from the germline V gene are MNHEY and SVGEGT. The CDR3, as DNA: TGTGCCAGCAGTTACTCGGACAGGGGCGGAGATGAGCAGTTCTTC. This translates into CASSYSDRGGDEQFF.

The chain links TRBV9 to TRBJ1-5; D unclear. Germline V gives CDR1 SGDLS, CDR2 YYNGEE. Deletions cut 0 bases from V and 3 bases from J, with 7 bases between. There are 14 residues in the CDR3. CDR3 protein: CASSVDATNQPQHF. The CDR3 nucleotides are TGTGCCAGCAGCGTAGACGCGACCAATCAGCCCCAGCATTTT.

The CDR3 bases are TGTGCCAGCAGCTTAGACGGGACAGTCACTTCACCCCTCCACTTT. Protein: CASSLDGTVTSPLHF. The rearrangement uses TRBV7-8 and TRBJ1-6; 7 nucleotides line up with TRBD1. After removal of 1 base from V and 9 bases from J, the junction contained 6 bases not matched to a gene. Germline CDR1 SGHVS, CDR2 FQNEAQ. This CDR3 contains 15 residues. Full variable domain (remainder filled in from reference TRBV7-8 and TRBJ1-6): GAGVSQSPRYKVAKRGQDVALRCDPISGHVSLFWYQQALGQGPEFLTYFQNEAQLDKSGLPSDRFFAERPEGSVSTLKIQRTQQEDSAVYLCASSLDGTVTSPLHFGNGTRLTVT.